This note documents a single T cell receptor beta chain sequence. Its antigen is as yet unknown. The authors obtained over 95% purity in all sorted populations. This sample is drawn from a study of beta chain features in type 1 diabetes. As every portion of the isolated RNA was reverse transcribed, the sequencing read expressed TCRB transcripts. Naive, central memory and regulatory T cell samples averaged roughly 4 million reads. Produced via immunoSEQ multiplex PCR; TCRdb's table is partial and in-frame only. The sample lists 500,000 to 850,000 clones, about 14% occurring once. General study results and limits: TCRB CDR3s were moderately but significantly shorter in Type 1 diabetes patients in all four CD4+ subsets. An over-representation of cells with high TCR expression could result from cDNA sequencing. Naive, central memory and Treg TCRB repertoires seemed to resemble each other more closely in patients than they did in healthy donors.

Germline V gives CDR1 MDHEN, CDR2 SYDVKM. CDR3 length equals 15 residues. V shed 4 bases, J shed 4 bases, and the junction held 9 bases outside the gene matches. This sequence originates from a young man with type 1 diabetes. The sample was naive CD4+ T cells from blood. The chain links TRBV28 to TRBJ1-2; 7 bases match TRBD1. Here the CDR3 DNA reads TGTGCCAGCAGTTCCGACAGGGCCTTTGGCTATGGCTACACCTTC. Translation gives CASSSDRAFGYGYTF.